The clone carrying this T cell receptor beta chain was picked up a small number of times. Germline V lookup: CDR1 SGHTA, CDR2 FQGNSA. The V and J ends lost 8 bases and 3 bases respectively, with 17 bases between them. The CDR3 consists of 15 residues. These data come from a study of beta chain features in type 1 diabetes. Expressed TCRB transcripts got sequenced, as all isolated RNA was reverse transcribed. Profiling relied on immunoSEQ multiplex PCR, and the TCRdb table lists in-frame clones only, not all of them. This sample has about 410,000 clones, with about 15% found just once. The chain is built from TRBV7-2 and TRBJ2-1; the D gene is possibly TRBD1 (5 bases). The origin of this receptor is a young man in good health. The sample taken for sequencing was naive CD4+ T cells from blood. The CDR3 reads CASSTTGQVYNEQFF. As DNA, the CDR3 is TGTGCCAGCTCCACCACCGGACAAGTCTACAATGAGCAGTTCTTC.